This T cell receptor (beta chain) was recovered during a study of response to subunit inactivated influenza vaccine. On this clonotype itself: Its specificity is unknown.

V was clipped by 3 bases and J by 6 bases, with 14 bases between them. CDR1 is GTSNPN, CDR2 SVGIG, per germline (reference sequence). The CDR3 length is 14 residues. Study-wide results and limits: The study's authors posited that every seasonal influenza vaccination enlists few new T cells.

TCRdb analysed the RT-PCR reads with MiXCR anew, one entry per CDR3 protein. The table records hundreds of thousands of distinct CDR3 sequences, around 15% of them present only once. This sequence joins TRBV30 and TRBJ2-2, with D possibly TRBD1 on 6 matching bases. Sequencing was performed on PBMCs from blood, taken about 14 days before vaccination. The receptor was derived from a man aged 50 to 59 who received an inactivated influenza vaccine. Here the CDR3 reads CAWRARGFAGELFF. The CDR3 DNA reads as TGTGCCTGGAGAGCCAGGGGTTTCGCCGGGGAGCTGTTTTTT. The entire variable domain, with the rest obtained from reference TRBV30 and TRBJ2-2, is as follows: SQTIHQWPATLVQPVGSPLSLECTVEGTSNPNLYWYRQAAGRGLQLLFYSVGIGQISSEVPQNLSASRPQDRQFILSSKKLLLSDSGFYLCAWRARGFAGELFFGEGSRLTVL.